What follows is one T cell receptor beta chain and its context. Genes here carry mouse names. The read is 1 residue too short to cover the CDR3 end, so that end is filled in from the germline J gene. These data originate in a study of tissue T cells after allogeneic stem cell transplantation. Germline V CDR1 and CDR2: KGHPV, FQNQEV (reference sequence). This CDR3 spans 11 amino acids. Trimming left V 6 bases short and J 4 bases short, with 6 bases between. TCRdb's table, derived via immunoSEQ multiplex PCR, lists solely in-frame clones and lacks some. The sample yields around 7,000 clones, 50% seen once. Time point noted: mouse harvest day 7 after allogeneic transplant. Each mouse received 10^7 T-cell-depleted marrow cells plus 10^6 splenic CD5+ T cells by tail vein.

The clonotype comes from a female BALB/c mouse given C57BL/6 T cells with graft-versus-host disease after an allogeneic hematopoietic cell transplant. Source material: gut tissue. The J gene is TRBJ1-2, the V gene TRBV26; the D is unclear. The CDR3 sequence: CASSPGSDYTF. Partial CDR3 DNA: TGTGCCAGCAGCCCGGGCTCCGACTACACC.